These 2 T cell receptor beta chains originate from one sample sequenced in a study of blood T cell repertoires in COVID-19. TCRdb keeps only in-frame clones here, not all; method: immunoSEQ multiplex PCR. The sample includes some 46,000 clones, around 83% of them seen just once. Sequencing input: peripheral blood. Every receptor here comes from an elderly woman with acute or convalescent COVID-19.

This chain joins TRBV7-3 and TRBJ1-1; the match to TRBD1 covers 9 bases. With 3 bases clipped from V and 4 bases from J, the junction kept 0 bases outside the gene matches. Germline CDR1 and CDR2: SGHTA and FQGTGA. CDR3 length: 13 residues. The CDR3, as DNA: TGTGCCAGCAGCTTGACAGGGGGCACTGAAGCTTTCTTT. Its translation: CASSLTGGTEAFF.

The chain couples TRBV4-2 to TRBJ2-7, with D perhaps matching TRBD1 (7 bases). CDR3 length: 15 amino acids. The germline V and J ends were trimmed by 0 bases and 3 bases, with 12 bases remaining between them. Germline CDR1 and CDR2: LGHNA and YNFKEQ. The CDR3, as DNA: TGTGCCAGCAGCCAAGAAGGAGGGGGCCTCTACGAGCAGTACTTC. Residues: CASSQEGGGLYEQYF.